This TCR beta chain was recovered during a study of T cell responses to AZD1222 COVID-19 vaccine. Study-wide results and limits: Possibly, clonal diversity was underestimated; donors were largely white British and included more females. Only six AZD1222 recipients tested seropositive at baseline. Nearly half of spike-specific TCRs reportedly go after variant regions that carry no mutations.

A remark on this clone: Its antigen is currently unknown.

The table came from immunoSEQ multiplex PCR; TCRdb's copy has only in-frame clones and leaves some out. The sample consists of about 98,000 clones, 70% to 90% of them appearing once. The germline V and J ends were trimmed by 2 bases and 10 bases, with 15 bases remaining between them. Germline CDR1 and CDR2: LGHNT and FRNRAP. The CDR3 loop spans 15 amino acids. The source of this sequence is an adult in good health. The rearrangement uses TRBV12-5 and TRBJ1-6; D is ambiguous. Sequenced material: peripheral blood, taken on day 0 of MenACWY control vaccination. CDR3 bases: TGTGCTAGTGGTTTGTACGTCGGGGTAGGGTCACCCCTCCACTTT. Translation gives CASGLYVGVGSPLHF.